This TCR beta chain came from a study of CD8 T cells in Susac syndrome. This CDR3 is 14 amino acids long. Germline CDR1 LNHDA, CDR2 SQIVND (reference sequence). The germline V and J ends were trimmed by 4 bases and 5 bases, with 14 bases remaining between them. The RNA, roughly 0.45 to 1 ug, was put through reverse transcription using random hexamers. MiXCR was run by TCRdb on the immunoSEQ multiplex PCR reads, yielding one entry per CDR3 protein. The sample holds 150,000 to 250,000 distinct CDR3 sequences; more than 90% are singletons and the top ten take approximately 0.093%. This TCR came from a human donor with multiple sclerosis. The sample comprised CD4+ T cells from PBMCs. The J gene is TRBJ1-2, the V gene TRBV19, with TRBD1 as a possible D gene (6 bases). CDR3 sequence (DNA): TGTGCCAGTAGTAACAGGGCTCTCATTTATGGCTACACCTTC. Its protein product is CASSNRALIYGYTF.